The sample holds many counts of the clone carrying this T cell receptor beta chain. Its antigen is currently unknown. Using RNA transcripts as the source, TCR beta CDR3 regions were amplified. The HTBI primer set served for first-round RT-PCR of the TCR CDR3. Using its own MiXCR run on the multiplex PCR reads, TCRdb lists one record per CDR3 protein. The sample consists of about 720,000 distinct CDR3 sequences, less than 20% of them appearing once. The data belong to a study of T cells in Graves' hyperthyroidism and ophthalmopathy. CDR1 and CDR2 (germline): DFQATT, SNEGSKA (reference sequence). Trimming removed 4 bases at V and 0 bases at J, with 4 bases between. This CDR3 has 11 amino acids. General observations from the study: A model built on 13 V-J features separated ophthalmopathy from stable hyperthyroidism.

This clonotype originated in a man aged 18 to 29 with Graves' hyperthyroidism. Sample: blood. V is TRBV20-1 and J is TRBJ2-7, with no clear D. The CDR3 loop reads CSATYSYEQYF. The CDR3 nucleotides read TGCAGTGCTACTTACTCCTACGAGCAGTACTTC.